Presented here are 16 T cell receptor beta chains from one specimen sequenced in a study of blood T cell repertoires in COVID-19. Profiled with immunoSEQ multiplex PCR; TCRdb holds only in-frame clones, not every one. The sample gives about 340,000 clones, roughly 90% of which show up once; approximately 7.3% is in the top ten. The sample taken for sequencing was peripheral blood. These receptors were taken from a woman in her 70s with COVID-19, enrolled during active disease.

The chain employs TRBV9 and TRBJ2-1; TRBD2 matches 10 bases. Trimming removed 3 bases from V and 8 bases from J; junction bases left unmatched: 14. The germline V gene has CDR1 SGDLS and CDR2 YYNGEE. CDR3 size: 17 residues. The CDR3 region is CASSAPVDSGGSHEQFF. The CDR3 DNA is TGTGCCAGCAGCGCGCCCGTTGATAGCGGGGGGAGCCATGAGCAGTTCTTC.

V and J are TRBV3-1 (or the pseudogene TRBV3-2) and TRBJ1-2; perhaps TRBD1 as D (6 bases). In germline, CDR1 is LGHDT, CDR2 YNNKEL (reference sequence). This CDR3 spans 13 amino acids. With 3 bases removed from V and 6 bases from J, the gap between germline ends came to 11 bases. This chain's CDR3 is CASSHHGQNGYTF. CDR3 nucleotides: TGTGCCAGCAGCCACCACGGACAGAATGGCTACACCTTC.

This sequence joins TRBV4-3 and TRBJ1-1; a weak D match, TRBD1 (5 bases). Germline CDR1 LGHNA, CDR2 YSLEER. The CDR3 is 17 residues long. The V and J ends lost 1 base and 7 bases respectively, with 22 bases between them. CDR3 bases: TGCGCCAGCAGCCAAGGTGGGTGGAGGGGAGGAAAAAATGAAGCTTTCTTT. This sequence encodes CASSQGGWRGGKNEAFF.

The genes are TRBV27 and TRBJ1-1, with TRBD1 matching 7 bases. The V and J ends lost 5 bases and 3 bases, in that order; junction bases with no gene match: 6. CDR3 length equals 14 residues. The V gene's germline CDR1 is MNHEY and CDR2 SMNVEV (reference sequence). CDR3 DNA: TGTGCCAGCAGTCCGCAGACAGGGTACACTGAAGCTTTCTTT. This gives the protein CASSPQTGYTEAFF.

V usage is TRBV21-1 and J usage is TRBJ1-5; the D call in the table, TRBD1, was not verified against the DNA. TRBV21-1 is deemed a pseudogene. The CDR3 runs 21 residues. CDR3 coding DNA: TGTGCCAGCAGCAAAGTCAAAAAAGGACAGGGTTCCCAATATAGCAATCAGCCCCAGCATTTT. Residues: CASSKVKKGQGSQYSNQPQHF.

The chain has TRBV12-5 and TRBJ1-3; D unclear. V lost 5 bases to trimming and J lost 0 bases, with 5 bases between them. In germline, CDR1 is LGHNT, CDR2 FRNRAP. This CDR3 comprises 13 residues. In nucleotides, the CDR3 is TGTGCTAGTGGTCCGAGCTCTGGAAACACCATATATTTT. Translation: CASGPSSGNTIYF.

This clone was observed a few times. The chain carries TRBV5-4 and TRBJ2-7, with a tentative D call TRBD2 (5 bases). Germline CDR1 SGHNT, CDR2 YYREEE (reference sequence). Trimming left V 4 bases short and J 0 bases short, with 11 bases between. This CDR3 comprises 14 residues. CDR3 nucleotide sequence: TGTGCCAGCAGCCCGGACTTAATCTCCTACGAGCAGTACTTC. Its translation: CASSPDLISYEQYF.

V and J are TRBV3-1 (or the pseudogene TRBV3-2) and TRBJ1-1; 7 bases fit TRBD1. This CDR3 comprises 14 residues. J gave up 4 bases and V 5 bases, and 7 bases lay outside the gene matches. CDR1 LGHDT and CDR2 YNNKEL come from the germline V gene (reference sequence). The CDR3 nucleotides are TGTGCCAGCAGCTTTGACAGGGCGGCCACTGAAGCTTTCTTT. It codes for CASSFDRAATEAFF.

This chain links TRBV30 with TRBJ1-2, with 7 bases aligning to TRBD1. After removal of 5 bases from V and 0 bases from J, the junction contained 6 bases not matched to a gene. CDR3 length: 14 residues. In germline, CDR1 is GTSNPN, CDR2 SVGIG (reference sequence). The CDR3 is CAWVNRGTNYGYTF. The CDR3 coding sequence is TGTGCCTGGGTCAACAGGGGTACTAACTATGGCTACACCTTC.

CDR3 bases: TGTGCCACTTCCCAGGTCGGGAGCTCTGGAAACACCATATATTTT. It codes for CATSQVGSSGNTIYF. The chain carries TRBV6-5 and TRBJ1-3; D is undetermined. CDR1 is MNHEY and CDR2 is SVGAGI in the germline V gene. The CDR3 contains 15 residues. V gave up 10 bases and J gave up 0 bases, with 16 bases separating them.

The J gene is TRBJ2-3, the V gene TRBV19; D might be TRBD1 (6 bases). This CDR3 contains 15 residues. Per germline, CDR1 LNHDA and CDR2 SQIVND (reference sequence). V was pared by 5 bases and J by 3 bases, with 15 bases between. The CDR3 bases are TGTGCCAGTAGTCTCCGGGACACCGCAACAGATACGCAGTATTTT. It encodes CASSLRDTATDTQYF.

The rearrangement links TRBV9 to TRBJ1-6, with unresolved D. Germline V gene sequence: CDR1 SGDLS, CDR2 YYNGEE. The germline V and J ends were trimmed by 4 bases and 8 bases, with 16 bases remaining between them. The CDR3 consists of 15 residues. The DNA of the CDR3 is TGTGCCAGCAGCCCCCAGGCCAGGTCGGATTCACCCCTCCACTTT. This codes for CASSPQARSDSPLHF.

The J gene is TRBJ1-1, the V gene TRBV19, with 8 bases matching TRBD1. The ends lost 0 bases at V and 5 bases at J; junction bases unmatched: 2. Germline CDR1 LNHDA, CDR2 SQIVND (reference sequence). The CDR3 extends over 14 amino acids. CDR3 nucleotide sequence: TGTGCCAGTAGTATAGACTGGACAGGGACTGAAGCTTTCTTT. Translation gives CASSIDWTGTEAFF.

The genes are TRBV11-2 and TRBJ2-7; perhaps TRBD1 as D (5 bases). There are 14 residues in the CDR3. Germline values: CDR1 SGHAT, CDR2 FQNNGV. The germline V and J ends were trimmed by 3 bases and 4 bases, with 13 bases remaining between them. In DNA, the CDR3 is TGTGCCAGCAGCTTGGACACCAACCGGTACGAGCAGTACTTC. This sequence encodes CASSLDTNRYEQYF.

The CDR3 loop reads CASSVTSASYNEQFF. DNA of the CDR3: TGTGCCAGCAGCGTTACTAGCGCCTCCTACAATGAGCAGTTCTTC. This chain uses TRBV9 with TRBJ2-1; 7 bases are shared with TRBD2. The CDR3 is 15 residues long. Germline assignment: CDR1 SGDLS and CDR2 YYNGEE. Trimming took 2 bases from V and 0 from J; bases not matched to a gene: 2.

This rearrangement joins TRBV27 to TRBJ2-7; TRBD2 might be the D (6 bases). V shed 7 bases and J shed 4 bases, with 23 bases lying between them. CDR1 is MNHEY and CDR2 is SMNVEV in the germline V gene (reference sequence). The CDR3 is 16 residues long. The chain's CDR3 is CASMGGKNINPYEQYF. The CDR3 region has the DNA TGTGCCAGCATGGGGGGTAAGAACATTAACCCTTACGAGCAGTACTTC.